This is a list of T cell receptor beta chains from one sample in a study of CD8 T cells in Susac syndrome. TCRdb independently ran MiXCR on the immunoSEQ multiplex PCR reads; one entry per CDR3 protein. The sample includes roughly 200,000 distinct CDR3 sequences, approximately 95% seen only once; the top ten take roughly 0.096%. Sequencing input: CD4+ T cells from PBMCs. All receptors derive from a human donor in good health. CDR3s include the opening cysteine and the closing phenylalanine or tryptophan. A D gene is named only where the DNA matches it firmly. Size is stated for part of the rows, as once, few or many counts, or as a class when the clone is expanded.

TRBV9	TRBJ2-1	.	.	CASSVGQGSVGDEQFF	TGTGCCAGCAGCGTAGGGCAGGGGAGCGTAGGCGATGAGCAGTTCTTC
TRBV12-3/TRBV12-4	TRBJ2-3	TRBD2	.	CASSLAGSTDTQYF	TGTGCCAGCAGCCTAGCGGGGAGCACAGATACGCAGTATTTT
TRBV4-1	TRBJ2-7	TRBD1	once	CASSHPMGQIIGHEQYF	TGCGCCAGCAGCCACCCAATGGGACAGATCATCGGGCACGAGCAGTACTTC
TRBV13	TRBJ2-5	TRBD2	.	CASGASGGQETQYF	TGTGCCAGCGGAGCTAGCGGGGGCCAAGAGACCCAGTACTTC
TRBV4-3	TRBJ2-1	TRBD2	.	CASSQFGLAGGGEQFF	TGCGCCAGCAGCCAATTCGGACTAGCGGGGGGAGGTGAGCAGTTCTTC
TRBV11-1	TRBJ1-2	.	.	CASSHGAAYGYTF	TGTGCCAGCAGCCACGGGGCAGCCTATGGCTACACCTTC
TRBV4-1	TRBJ2-7	.	.	CASSLDRTYEQYF	TGCGCCAGCAGCCTCGACAGGACGTACGAGCAGTACTTC
TRBV7-9	TRBJ1-3	.	.	CASSSVPIYF	TGTGCCAGCAGCTCGGTGCCCATATATTTT
TRBV7-9	TRBJ2-2	.	once	CASSLLHTGELFF	TGTGCCAGCAGCTTATTGCACACCGGGGAGCTGTTTTTT
TRBV6-2/TRBV6-3	TRBJ2-1	TRBD2	.	CASRAGLNEQFF	TGTGCCAGCAGAGCGGGACTAAATGAGCAGTTCTTC
TRBV7-6	TRBJ2-5	.	.	CASSRKARGIQETQYF	TGTGCCAGCAGCCGTAAGGCTAGGGGGATCCAAGAGACCCAGTACTTC
TRBV29-1	TRBJ2-1	TRBD1	.	CSVEGTGANEQFF	TGCAGCGTTGAGGGGACAGGAGCCAATGAGCAGTTCTTC
TRBV5-1	TRBJ1-6	.	.	CASSHTGRTYNSPLHF	TGCGCCAGCAGCCACACAGGGAGGACCTATAATTCACCCCTCCACTTT
TRBV11-2	TRBJ2-1	.	once	CASSLPGSREQFF	TGTGCCAGCAGCCTCCCGGGCTCCCGGGAGCAGTTCTTC
TRBV29-1	TRBJ1-6	.	.	CSVEPSPGSPLHF	TGCAGCGTTGAACCCTCACCGGGATCACCCCTCCACTTT
TRBV5-4	TRBJ1-2	TRBD1	.	CASSLTRGHYGYTF	TGTGCCAGCAGCTTGACGAGGGGGCACTATGGCTACACCTTC
TRBV9	TRBJ2-3	.	.	CASSVDDGGRIDTQYF	TGTGCCAGCAGCGTAGATGACGGGGGTAGAATCGATACGCAGTATTTT
TRBV28	TRBJ1-2	.	.	CASSSGGPGTF	TGTGCCAGCAGTTCCGGGGGACCTGGCACCTTC
TRBV20-1	TRBJ2-1	TRBD2	.	CSARRTSGSSYNEQFF	TGCAGTGCCAGGAGGACTAGCGGGAGCTCCTACAATGAGCAGTTCTTC
TRBV28	TRBJ2-1	.	.	CASSPPGDYNEQFF	TGTGCCAGCAGCCCGCCGGGCGACTACAATGAGCAGTTCTTC
TRBV7-9	TRBJ2-2	TRBD2	.	CASRVSGGFSNTGELFF	TGTGCCAGCAGAGTAAGCGGGGGGTTTTCGAACACCGGGGAGCTGTTTTTT
TRBV3-1	TRBJ1-5	.	once	CASSARVNQPQHF	TGTGCCAGCTCCGCTAGGGTTAACCAGCCCCAGCATTTT
TRBV28	TRBJ2-2	TRBD1	.	CASSPGGQAGELFF	TGTGCCAGCAGTCCAGGGGGTCAAGCCGGGGAGCTGTTTTTT
TRBV28	TRBJ2-4	TRBD2	.	CASSLAGGTTPKYF	TGTGCCAGCAGTTTAGCGGGGGGGACTACTCCTAAGTACTTC
TRBV3-1	TRBJ2-2	.	.	CASSQSRPNTGELFF	TGTGCCAGCAGCCAGTCACGGCCGAACACCGGGGAGCTGTTTTTT
TRBV7-2	TRBJ2-3	.	.	CASSRSGDTQYF	TGTGCCAGCAGCCGGAGCGGTGATACGCAGTATTTT
TRBV5-1	TRBJ2-7	.	once	CASSAAGTSYEQYF	TGCGCCAGCAGCGCCGCCGGGACCTCCTACGAGCAGTACTTC
TRBV7-2	TRBJ1-6	TRBD1	.	CASSRPGQGHSPLHF	TGTGCCAGCAGTCGACCGGGACAGGGCCATTCACCCCTCCACTTT
TRBV20-1	TRBJ2-3	TRBD2	.	CSATRGGPTDTQYF	TGCAGTGCTACTCGGGGGGGACCCACAGATACGCAGTATTTT
TRBV2	TRBJ1-5	.	.	CASGPGYSNQPQHF	TGTGCCAGCGGTCCCGGGTATAGCAATCAGCCCCAGCATTTT
TRBV7-2	TRBJ2-4	.	.	CASSLRGNFDIQYF	TGTGCCAGCAGCTTACGGGGAAATTTCGACATTCAGTACTTC
TRBV5-1	TRBJ1-1	.	once	CASSLEVLRNTEAFF	TGCGCCAGCAGCTTGGAGGTCTTACGAAACACTGAAGCTTTCTTT
TRBV20-1	TRBJ1-5	.	once	CSAGENSNQPQHF	TGCAGTGCTGGGGAGAATAGCAATCAGCCCCAGCATTTT
TRBV24-1	TRBJ2-2	.	.	CATSRGPGELFF	TGTGCCACCAGCAGGGGTCCCGGGGAGCTGTTTTTT
TRBV7-9	TRBJ2-1	.	.	CASSLVGPHNEQFF	TGTGCCAGCAGCTTAGTTGGGCCCCACAATGAGCAGTTCTTC
TRBV29-1	TRBJ2-2	TRBD1	.	CSVGDSPNTGELFF	TGCAGCGTTGGGGACAGTCCGAACACCGGGGAGCTGTTTTTT
TRBV29-1	TRBJ1-2	TRBD1	.	CSVEIGQGDPNYGYTF	TGCAGCGTTGAAATCGGACAGGGGGATCCCAACTATGGCTACACCTTC
TRBV27	TRBJ2-7	TRBD1	.	CASSSLTGVNYEQYF	TGTGCCAGCAGTTCGTTGACAGGGGTAAACTACGAGCAGTACTTC
TRBV20-1	TRBJ1-2	.	.	CSATPHGYYGYTF	TGCAGTGCTACCCCACACGGTTACTATGGCTACACCTTC
TRBV29-1	TRBJ1-5	.	.	CSVVWGDQPQHF	TGCAGCGTTGTCTGGGGGGATCAGCCCCAGCATTTT
TRBV3-1	TRBJ2-6	.	.	CASSLEGPGANVLTF	TGTGCCAGCAGCTTGGAAGGGCCTGGGGCCAACGTCCTGACTTTC
TRBV28	TRBJ1-6	.	.	CASKVQPYNSPLHF	TGTGCCAGCAAAGTACAGCCTTATAATTCACCCCTCCACTTT
TRBV12-3/TRBV12-4	TRBJ1-1	.	.	CASSPRVNTEAFF	TGTGCCAGCAGTCCGCGGGTAAACACTGAAGCTTTCTTT
TRBV28	TRBJ2-3	TRBD2	.	CASRPGSGGALNTQYF	TGTGCCAGCAGACCAGGGAGCGGGGGGGCTCTAAATACGCAGTATTTT
TRBV12-3/TRBV12-4	TRBJ1-2	TRBD1	.	CASSWTGNYGYTF	TGTGCCAGCAGTTGGACAGGGAACTATGGCTACACCTTC
TRBV12-3/TRBV12-4	TRBJ2-1	.	.	CASSPSGSSYNEQFF	TGTGCCAGCAGTCCGTCGGGGAGCTCCTACAATGAGCAGTTCTTC
TRBV5-4	TRBJ2-3	TRBD2	.	CASSRGGGDTQYF	TGTGCCAGCAGCCGGGGGGGCGGAGATACGCAGTATTTT
TRBV7-9	TRBJ2-2	.	.	CASSLDSAMRAANTGELFF	TGTGCCAGCAGCTTAGACAGCGCAATGAGGGCCGCGAACACCGGGGAGCTGTTTTTT
TRBV19	TRBJ1-1	.	.	CASLSTQMNTEAFF	TGTGCCAGCCTCTCGACACAGATGAACACTGAAGCTTTCTTT
TRBV29-1	TRBJ1-2	TRBD1	.	CSVERDRADGYTF	TGCAGCGTTGAACGGGACAGGGCGGATGGCTACACCTTC
TRBV28	TRBJ1-4	.	.	CASSTSFEKLFF	TGTGCCAGCAGTACTTCCTTTGAAAAACTGTTTTTT
TRBV20-1	TRBJ1-2	.	.	CSTPWNEGYTF	TGCAGTACCCCATGGAACGAAGGCTACACCTTC